A single sample is the source of the 10 T cell receptor beta chains below, sequenced in a study of T cells after yellow fever vaccination. Using its own MiXCR run on the 5' RACE reads, TCRdb lists one record per CDR3 protein. The table shows some 260,000 distinct CDR3 sequences, with about 5.2% occurring only once. Sequenced material: CD4+ T cells sorted from PBMCs, taken on the day of the yellow fever booster vaccination. These receptor sequences come from a man younger than 35 who received the YFV17D yellow fever vaccine.

This clonotype appeared many times. The V and J genes are TRBV3-1 and TRBJ1-1, with D uncertain. Between the trimmed V and J ends, which lost 0 bases and 6 bases, there was a span of 17 bases. The CDR3 sequence is 16 residues long. CDR1 is LGHDT and CDR2 is YNNKEL in the germline V gene (reference sequence). The CDR3 coding sequence is TGTGCCAGCAGCCAAGAAGGACGGTGGGCGAAGTCTGAAGCTTTCTTT. Translation: CASSQEGRWAKSEAFF.

This clonotype was seen repeatedly, ten times or more. This chain joins TRBV7-3 and TRBJ2-5; D is perhaps TRBD2 (6 bases). The CDR3 has 13 residues. CDR1 and CDR2 from the germline V gene are SGHTA and FQGTGA. Trimming removed 4 bases from V and 5 bases from J, with 11 bases in between. The chain's CDR3 is CASSSPAGETQYF. For the CDR3, the DNA is TGTGCCAGCAGCTCCCCTGCGGGGGAGACCCAGTACTTC.

As regards this clonotype: A junction boundary mismatches the germline segment, possibly from a read error. The rearrangement links TRBV5-1 to TRBJ1-2, with a possible D match to TRBD1 (5 bases). CDR1 and CDR2 from the germline V gene are SGHRS and YFSETQ. The CDR3 covers 12 residues. The DNA for the CDR3 is TGCGACAGCAGCGGGGACGCCCCTGGCTACACCTTC. This translates into CDSSGDAPGYTF.

In this sample, this clonotype turned up many times. This rearrangement joins TRBV7-3 to TRBJ2-3; tentatively, D is TRBD1 (7 bases). V lost 5 bases to trimming and J lost 0 bases, with 18 bases between them. Germline V CDR1 and CDR2: SGHTA, FQGTGA. The CDR3 has 17 residues. CDR3 in DNA: TGTGCCAGCAGCCCCCAGGGGGGTGCACCTAGCACAGATACGCAGTATTTT. This encodes CASSPQGGAPSTDTQYF.

This sequence joins TRBV18 and TRBJ1-1, with D unresolved. This CDR3 region has 11 residues. Per germline, CDR1 KGHSH and CDR2 LQKENI. V lost 3 bases to trimming and J lost 6 bases, with 5 bases between them. The CDR3 spells CASSPQAEAFF. CDR3 DNA sequence: TGTGCCAGCTCACCCCAAGCTGAAGCTTTCTTT.

V and J are TRBV7-6 and TRBJ2-5; 10 nucleotides match TRBD1. The CDR3 runs to 14 residues. The germline gives CDR1 SGHVS, CDR2 FNYEAQ. Unmatched junction bases numbered 4, after V lost 6 bases and J lost 3 bases. This chain's CDR3 is CASRKGTGEETQYF. The CDR3 nucleotides are TGTGCCAGCAGAAAGGGGACAGGGGAAGAGACCCAGTACTTC.

This clonotype was found many times. The chain links TRBV20-1 to TRBJ1-2; TRBD1 agrees at 7 bases. The CDR3 extends over 14 amino acids. CDR1 is DFQATT, CDR2 SNEGSKA, per germline (reference sequence). The V segment lost 2 bases and the J segment 5 bases; nucleotides outside the gene matches: 8. The CDR3 spells CSARRRGRVYGYTF. CDR3 DNA sequence: TGCAGTGCTAGAAGGAGGGGGCGGGTTTATGGCTACACCTTC.

This rearrangement joins TRBV12-3 or TRBV12-4 to TRBJ2-3; perhaps TRBD1 as D (6 bases). The CDR3 contains 13 residues. Trimming left V 6 bases short and J 7 bases short, with 14 bases between. The CDR3 sequence is CASSIPGHNTQYF. The CDR3 nucleotides are TGTGCCAGCAGCATCCCGGGACACAATACGCAGTATTTT.

This rearrangement joins TRBV2 to TRBJ2-2; 7 bases fit TRBD1. V shed 4 bases and J 1 base; nucleotides not matched to a gene: 0. The length of the CDR3 is 14 residues. CDR1 is SNHLY, CDR2 FYNNEI, per germline. Written as DNA, the CDR3 is TGTGCCAGCAGTGGGACAGGGAACACCGGGGAGCTGTTTTTT. Its translation: CASSGTGNTGELFF.

There are many counts of this clonotype. The rearrangement uses TRBV3-1 and TRBJ1-2; no definite D call. V was shortened by 1 base and J by 0 bases, with 12 bases between the two germline ends. Germline V lookup: CDR1 LGHDT, CDR2 YNNKEL (reference sequence). The CDR3 is made up of 16 amino acids. The CDR3 sequence is CASSQVFSVANYGYTF. CDR3 bases: TGTGCCAGCAGCCAAGTTTTCTCGGTAGCTAACTATGGCTACACCTTC.